This T cell receptor beta chain was identified during a study of T cell repertoires in cytomegalovirus infection. This clonotype was counted at least ten times. CDR1 and CDR2 from the germline V gene are MNHEY and SVGAGI. The V gene end was trimmed by 4 bases and the J gene end by 6 bases; junction bases not matched to a gene: 15. This CDR3 has 17 residues. MiXCR, run by TCRdb on the reads, gives a single entry per CDR3 protein. The sample has approximately 180,000 distinct CDR3 sequences, about a sixth seen once. Sequenced input: CD8+ T cells from PBMCs. This clonotype originated in a human donor in good health (CMV status not recorded). Some clones in this sample may be carry-over from other donors' samples. The chain combines TRBV6-5 with TRBJ2-7, with 10 bases matching TRBD1. The CDR3 coding sequence is TGTGCCAGCAGTTCCCCATGGGACAGGGGCCGCGAGGGCGAGCAGTACTTC. This translates into CASSSPWDRGREGEQYF.